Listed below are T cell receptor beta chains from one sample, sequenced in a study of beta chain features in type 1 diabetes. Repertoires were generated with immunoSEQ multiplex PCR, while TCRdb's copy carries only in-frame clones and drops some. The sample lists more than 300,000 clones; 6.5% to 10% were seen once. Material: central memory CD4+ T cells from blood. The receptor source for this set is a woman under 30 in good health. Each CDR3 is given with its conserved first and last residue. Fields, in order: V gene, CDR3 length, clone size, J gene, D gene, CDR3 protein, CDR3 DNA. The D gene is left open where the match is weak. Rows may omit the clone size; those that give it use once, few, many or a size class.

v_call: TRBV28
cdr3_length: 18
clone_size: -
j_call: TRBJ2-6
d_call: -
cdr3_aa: CASSATTGYLSGANVLTF
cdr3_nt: TGTGCCAGCAGTGCGACGACAGGTTACCTCTCTGGGGCCAACGTCCTGACTTTC

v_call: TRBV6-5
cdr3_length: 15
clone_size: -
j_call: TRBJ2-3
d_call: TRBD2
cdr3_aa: CASSYRGGASDTQYF
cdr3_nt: TGTGCCAGCAGTTATCGGGGGGGCGCCTCAGATACGCAGTATTTT

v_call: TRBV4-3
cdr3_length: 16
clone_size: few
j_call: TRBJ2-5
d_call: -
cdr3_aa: CASSRYRSPADETQYF
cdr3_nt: TGCGCCAGCAGCCGGTATCGATCCCCGGCGGATGAGACCCAGTACTTC

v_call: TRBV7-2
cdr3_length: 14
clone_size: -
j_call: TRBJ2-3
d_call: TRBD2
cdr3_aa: CASSLWGLEATQYF
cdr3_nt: TGTGCCAGCAGCTTATGGGGACTAGAGGCTACGCAGTATTTT

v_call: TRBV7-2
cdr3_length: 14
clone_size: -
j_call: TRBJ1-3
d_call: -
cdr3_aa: CASSLRGSGNTIYF
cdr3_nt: TGTGCCAGCAGCTTAAGGGGCTCTGGAAACACCATATATTTT

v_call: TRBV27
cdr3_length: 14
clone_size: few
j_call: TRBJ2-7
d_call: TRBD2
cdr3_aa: CASSWSGRAYEQYF
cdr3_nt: TGTGCCAGCAGTTGGAGCGGGAGGGCCTACGAGCAGTACTTC

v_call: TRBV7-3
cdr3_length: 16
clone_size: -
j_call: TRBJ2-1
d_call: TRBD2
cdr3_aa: CASSPLAAIGYNEQFF
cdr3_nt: TGTGCCAGCAGCCCACTAGCGGCAATTGGGTACAATGAGCAGTTCTTC

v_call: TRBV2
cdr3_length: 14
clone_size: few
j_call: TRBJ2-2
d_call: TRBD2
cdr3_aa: CASSAASGRAELFF
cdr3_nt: TGTGCCAGCAGTGCGGCTAGCGGGAGAGCGGAGCTGTTTTTT

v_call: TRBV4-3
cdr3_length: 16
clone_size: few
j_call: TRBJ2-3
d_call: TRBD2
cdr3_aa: CASSQESSGRGYTQYF
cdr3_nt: TGCGCCAGCAGCCAAGAATCTAGCGGGAGAGGGTATACGCAGTATTTT

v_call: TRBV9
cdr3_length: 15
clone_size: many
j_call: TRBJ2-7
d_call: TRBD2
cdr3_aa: CASSEGLANAYEQYF
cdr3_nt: TGTGCCAGCAGCGAGGGACTAGCGAATGCCTACGAGCAGTACTTC

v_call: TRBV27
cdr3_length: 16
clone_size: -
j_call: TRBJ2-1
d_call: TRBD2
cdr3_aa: CASSSPGLAGHNEQFF
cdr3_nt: TGTGCCAGCAGTTCACCCGGACTAGCGGGGCACAATGAGCAGTTCTTC

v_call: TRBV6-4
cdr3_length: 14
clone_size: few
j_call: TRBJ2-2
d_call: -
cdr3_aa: CASSRGLNTGELFF
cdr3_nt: TGTGCCAGCAGTCGTGGACTGAACACCGGGGAGCTGTTTTTT

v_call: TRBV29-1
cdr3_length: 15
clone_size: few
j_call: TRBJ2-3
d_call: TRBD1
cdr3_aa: CSVERDRATMNTQYF
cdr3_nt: TGCAGCGTTGAAAGGGACAGGGCAACAATGAATACGCAGTATTTT

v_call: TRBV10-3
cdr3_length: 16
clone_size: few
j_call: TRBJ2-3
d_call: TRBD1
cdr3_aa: CAISATPGGRQDTQYF
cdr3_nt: TGTGCCATCAGTGCTACTCCAGGGGGACGCCAAGATACGCAGTATTTT

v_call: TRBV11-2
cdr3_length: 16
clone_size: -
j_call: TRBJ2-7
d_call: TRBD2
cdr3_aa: CASSTRRTSVSYEQYF
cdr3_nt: TGTGCCAGCAGCACCCGACGGACTAGCGTGTCCTACGAGCAGTACTTC

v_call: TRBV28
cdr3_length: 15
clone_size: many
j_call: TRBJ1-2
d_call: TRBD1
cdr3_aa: CASSLGRTGSYGYTF
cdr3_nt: TGTGCCAGCAGTTTGGGGAGGACAGGGTCGTACGGCTACACCTTC

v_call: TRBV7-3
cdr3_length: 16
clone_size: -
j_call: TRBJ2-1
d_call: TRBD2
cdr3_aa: CASSLYGSGRAGEQFF
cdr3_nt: TGTGCCAGCAGCTTATACGGAAGCGGGAGGGCTGGTGAGCAGTTCTTC

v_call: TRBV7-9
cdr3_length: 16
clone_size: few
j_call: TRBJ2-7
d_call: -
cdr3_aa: CASSLRDVRQEGEQYF
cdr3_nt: TGTGCCAGCAGCTTACGGGACGTCCGTCAGGAGGGTGAGCAGTACTTC

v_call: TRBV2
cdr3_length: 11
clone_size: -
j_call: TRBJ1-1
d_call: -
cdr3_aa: CASRDFDEAFF
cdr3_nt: TGTGCCAGCCGGGACTTCGATGAAGCTTTCTTT

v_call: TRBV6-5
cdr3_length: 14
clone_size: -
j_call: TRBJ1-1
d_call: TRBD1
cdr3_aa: CASSDRAMNTEAFF
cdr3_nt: TGTGCCAGCAGTGACAGGGCTATGAACACTGAAGCTTTCTTT

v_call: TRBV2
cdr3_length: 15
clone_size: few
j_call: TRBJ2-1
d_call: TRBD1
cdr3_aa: CASSRMDRVYNEQFF
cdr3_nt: TGTGCCAGCAGTAGGATGGACAGGGTTTACAATGAGCAGTTCTTC

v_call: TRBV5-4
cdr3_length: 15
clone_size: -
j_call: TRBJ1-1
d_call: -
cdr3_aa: CASTPGGTVNTEAFF
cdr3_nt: TGTGCCAGCACCCCGGGGGGTACCGTTAACACTGAAGCTTTCTTT

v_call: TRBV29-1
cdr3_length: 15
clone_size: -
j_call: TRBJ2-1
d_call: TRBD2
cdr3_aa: CSVEGASGTYNEQFF
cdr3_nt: TGCAGCGTTGAAGGGGCTAGCGGGACTTACAATGAGCAGTTCTTC

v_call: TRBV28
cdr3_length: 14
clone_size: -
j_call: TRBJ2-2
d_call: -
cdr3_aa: CASSSGQWNGELFF
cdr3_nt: TGTGCCAGCAGTTCGGGGCAGTGGAACGGGGAGCTGTTTTTT

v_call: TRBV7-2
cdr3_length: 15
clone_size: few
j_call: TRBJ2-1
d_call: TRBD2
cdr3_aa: CASSLGAGVSREQFF
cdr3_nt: TGTGCCAGCAGCTTAGGAGCGGGAGTTTCAAGGGAGCAGTTCTTC

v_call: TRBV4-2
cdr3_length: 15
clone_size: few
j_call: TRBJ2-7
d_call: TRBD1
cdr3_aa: CASSLGTGGTYEQYF
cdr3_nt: TGTGCCAGCAGCCTAGGGACAGGGGGAACCTACGAGCAGTACTTC

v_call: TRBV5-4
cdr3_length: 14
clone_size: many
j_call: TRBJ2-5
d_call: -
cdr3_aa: CASSLQGGVETQYF
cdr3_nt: TGTGCCAGCAGCTTACAGGGAGGAGTGGAGACCCAGTACTTC

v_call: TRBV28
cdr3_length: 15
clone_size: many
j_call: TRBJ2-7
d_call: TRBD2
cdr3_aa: CASSQLGRELNEQYF
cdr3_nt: TGTGCCAGCAGTCAGCTTGGGCGGGAGCTGAACGAGCAGTACTTC

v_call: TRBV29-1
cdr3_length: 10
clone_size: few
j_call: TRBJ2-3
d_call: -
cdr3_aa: CSVAEDTQYF
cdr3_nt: TGCAGCGTCGCTGAGGATACGCAGTATTTT

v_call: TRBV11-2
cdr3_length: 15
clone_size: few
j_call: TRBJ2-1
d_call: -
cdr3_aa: CASSKGGSGHNEQFF
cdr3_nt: TGCGCCAGCAGCAAAGGGGGTAGCGGTCACAATGAGCAGTTCTTC

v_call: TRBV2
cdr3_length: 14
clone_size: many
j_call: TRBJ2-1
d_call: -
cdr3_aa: CASSGHRGRNEQFF
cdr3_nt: TGTGCCAGCAGTGGGCATAGGGGTCGCAATGAGCAGTTCTTC

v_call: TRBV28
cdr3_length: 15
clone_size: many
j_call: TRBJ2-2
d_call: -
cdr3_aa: CASSPDTANTGELFF
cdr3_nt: TGTGCCAGCAGTCCAGACACAGCGAACACCGGGGAGCTGTTTTTT

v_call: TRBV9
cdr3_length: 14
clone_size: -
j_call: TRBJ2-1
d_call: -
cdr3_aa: CASSPRQEYNEQFF
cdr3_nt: TGTGCCAGCAGCCCCCGACAGGAGTACAATGAGCAGTTCTTC

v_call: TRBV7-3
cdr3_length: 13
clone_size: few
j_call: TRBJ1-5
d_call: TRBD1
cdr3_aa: CASTPTGGQPQHF
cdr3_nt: TGTGCCAGCACCCCGACAGGGGGCCAGCCCCAGCATTTT

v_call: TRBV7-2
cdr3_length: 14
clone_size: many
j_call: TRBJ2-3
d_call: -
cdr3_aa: CASSLDYHLDTQYF
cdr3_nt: TGTGCCAGCAGCTTAGATTACCACCTAGATACGCAGTATTTT

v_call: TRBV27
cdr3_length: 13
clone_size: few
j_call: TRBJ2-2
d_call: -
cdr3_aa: CASRLVFTGELFF
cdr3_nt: TGTGCCAGCCGACTAGTGTTTACCGGGGAGCTGTTTTTT

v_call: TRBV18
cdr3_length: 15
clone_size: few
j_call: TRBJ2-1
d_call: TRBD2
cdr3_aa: CASSPSGSSYNEQFF
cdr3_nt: TGTGCCAGCTCACCAAGCGGGAGCTCCTACAATGAGCAGTTCTTC

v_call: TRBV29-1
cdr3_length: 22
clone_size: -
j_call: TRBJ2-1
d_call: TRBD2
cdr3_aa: CSVGKRGNLAGIAPSSYNEQFF
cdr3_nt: TGCAGCGTTGGGAAAAGGGGGAATCTAGCGGGGATTGCCCCGAGCTCCTACAATGAGCAGTTCTTC

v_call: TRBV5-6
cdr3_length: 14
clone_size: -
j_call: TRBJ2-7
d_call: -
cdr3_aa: CASSLAGGSYEQYF
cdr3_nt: TGTGCCAGCAGCTTGGCCGGGGGATCCTACGAGCAGTACTTC

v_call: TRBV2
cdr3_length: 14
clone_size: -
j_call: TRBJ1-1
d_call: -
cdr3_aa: CASKVSPMNTEAFF
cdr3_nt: TGTGCCAGCAAGGTCTCCCCAATGAACACTGAAGCTTTCTTT

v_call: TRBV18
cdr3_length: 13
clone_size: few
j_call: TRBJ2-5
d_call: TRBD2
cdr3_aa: CASSTLAVETQYF
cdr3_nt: TGTGCCAGCTCAACCCTAGCGGTGGAGACCCAGTACTTC

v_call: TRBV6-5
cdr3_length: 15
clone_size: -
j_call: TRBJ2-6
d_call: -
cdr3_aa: CASSLGVTGANVLTF
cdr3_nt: TGTGCCAGCAGTTTAGGGGTTACTGGGGCCAACGTCCTGACTTTC